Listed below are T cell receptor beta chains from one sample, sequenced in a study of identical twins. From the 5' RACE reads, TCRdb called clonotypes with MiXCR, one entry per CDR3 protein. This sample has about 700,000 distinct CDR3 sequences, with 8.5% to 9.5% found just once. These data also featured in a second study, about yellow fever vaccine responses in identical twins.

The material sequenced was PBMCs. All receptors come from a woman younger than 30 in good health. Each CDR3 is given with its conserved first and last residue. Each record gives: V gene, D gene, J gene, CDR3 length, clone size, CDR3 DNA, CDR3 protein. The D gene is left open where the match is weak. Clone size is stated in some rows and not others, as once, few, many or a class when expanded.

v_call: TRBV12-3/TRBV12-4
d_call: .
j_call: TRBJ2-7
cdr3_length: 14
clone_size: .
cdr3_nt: TGTGCCAGCAGTGACAGTTCATACCTCTACGAGCAGTACTTC
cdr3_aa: CASSDSSYLYEQYF

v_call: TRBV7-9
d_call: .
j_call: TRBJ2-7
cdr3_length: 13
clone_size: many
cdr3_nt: TGTGCCAGCAGCTTATTCCTCGCCGACGAGCAGTACTTC
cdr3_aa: CASSLFLADEQYF

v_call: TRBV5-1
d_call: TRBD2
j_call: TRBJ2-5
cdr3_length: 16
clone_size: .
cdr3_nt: TGCGCCAGCAGCTTGGGGACTAGCGGGTCGCAAGAGACCCAGTACTTC
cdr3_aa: CASSLGTSGSQETQYF

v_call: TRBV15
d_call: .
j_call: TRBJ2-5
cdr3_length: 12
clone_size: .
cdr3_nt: TGTGCCACCAGCGGTGGATTAGAGACCCAGTACTTC
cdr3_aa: CATSGGLETQYF

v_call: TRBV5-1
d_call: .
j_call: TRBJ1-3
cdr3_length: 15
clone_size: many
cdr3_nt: TGCGCCAGCAGCTCTGCAGGGTCTTCTGGAAACACCATATATTTT
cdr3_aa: CASSSAGSSGNTIYF

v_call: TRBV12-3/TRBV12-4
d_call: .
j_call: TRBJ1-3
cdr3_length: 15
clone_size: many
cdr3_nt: TGTGCCAGCAGTTTGGGGGCCAACTCTGGAAACACCATATATTTT
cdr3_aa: CASSLGANSGNTIYF

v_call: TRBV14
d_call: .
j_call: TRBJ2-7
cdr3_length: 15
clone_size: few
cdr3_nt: TGTGCCAGCAGCCCTGGAGGTGGGAACCCCCACGAGCAGTACTTC
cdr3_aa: CASSPGGGNPHEQYF

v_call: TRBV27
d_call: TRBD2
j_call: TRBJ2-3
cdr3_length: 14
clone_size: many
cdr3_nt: TGTGCCAGCAGTATCCTAGCGGGCACAGATACGCAGTATTTT
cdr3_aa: CASSILAGTDTQYF

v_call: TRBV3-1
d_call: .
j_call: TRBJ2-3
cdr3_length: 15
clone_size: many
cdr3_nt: TGTGCCAGCAGCCCCGGGAGCCCCAGCACAGATACGCAGTATTTT
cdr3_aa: CASSPGSPSTDTQYF

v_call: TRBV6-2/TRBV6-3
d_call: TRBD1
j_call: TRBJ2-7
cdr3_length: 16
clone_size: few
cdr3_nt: TGTGCCAGCAGTTACGCGCCGGGGACAGGGAGCTACGAGCAGTACTTC
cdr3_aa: CASSYAPGTGSYEQYF

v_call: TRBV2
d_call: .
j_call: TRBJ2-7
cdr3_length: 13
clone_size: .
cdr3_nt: TGTGCCGGTCGGCCGGATTTATCCTACGAGCAGTACTTC
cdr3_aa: CAGRPDLSYEQYF

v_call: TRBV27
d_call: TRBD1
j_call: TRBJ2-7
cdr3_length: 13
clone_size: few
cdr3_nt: TGTGCCAGCCCCGGGACAGTCTCCTACGAGCAGTACTTC
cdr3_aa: CASPGTVSYEQYF

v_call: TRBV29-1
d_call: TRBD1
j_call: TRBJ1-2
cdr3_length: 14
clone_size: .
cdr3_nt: TGCAGCGTTGCCCGTGGACAGGGGGCGCGTGGCTACACCTTC
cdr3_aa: CSVARGQGARGYTF

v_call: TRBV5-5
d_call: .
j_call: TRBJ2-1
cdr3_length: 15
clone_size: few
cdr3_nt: TGTGCCAGCAGCTTATCCCAGGGGGGATATAGTGAGCAGTTCTTC
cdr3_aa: CASSLSQGGYSEQFF

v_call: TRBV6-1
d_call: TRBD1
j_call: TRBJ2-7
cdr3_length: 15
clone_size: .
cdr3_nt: TGTGCCAGCAGAAATCCCGGGACAGGGCGGTACGAGCAGTACTTC
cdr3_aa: CASRNPGTGRYEQYF

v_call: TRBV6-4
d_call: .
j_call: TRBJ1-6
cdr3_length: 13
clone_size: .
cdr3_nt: TGTGCCAGCAGTGCCCGACAGAATTCACCCCTCCACTTT
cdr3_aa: CASSARQNSPLHF

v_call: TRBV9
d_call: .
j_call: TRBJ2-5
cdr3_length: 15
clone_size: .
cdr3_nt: TGTGCCAGCAGCGTAGGGGTAGGCGGGGTAGAGACCCAGTACTTC
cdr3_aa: CASSVGVGGVETQYF

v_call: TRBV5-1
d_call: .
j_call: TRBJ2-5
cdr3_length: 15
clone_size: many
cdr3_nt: TGCGCCAGCAGCTTGGGCCGACAGGGAGGAGAGACCCAGTACTTC
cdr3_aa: CASSLGRQGGETQYF

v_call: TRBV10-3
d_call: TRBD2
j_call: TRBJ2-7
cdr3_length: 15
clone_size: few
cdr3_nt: TGTGCCATCAGGGGGACTAGCGGGAGGGGATTGGAGCAGTACTTC
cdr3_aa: CAIRGTSGRGLEQYF

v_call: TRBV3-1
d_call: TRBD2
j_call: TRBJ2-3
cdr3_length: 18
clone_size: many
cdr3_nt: TGTGCCAGCAGCCAAGGCCGCGGGAGGGATCTGTACGCAGATACGCAGTATTTT
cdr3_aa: CASSQGRGRDLYADTQYF

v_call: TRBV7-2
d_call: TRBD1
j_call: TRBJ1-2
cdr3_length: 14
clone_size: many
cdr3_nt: TGTGCCAGCAGCCGAACCGGACAGGGGCTAGGCTACACCTTC
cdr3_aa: CASSRTGQGLGYTF

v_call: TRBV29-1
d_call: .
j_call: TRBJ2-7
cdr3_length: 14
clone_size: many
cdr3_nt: TGCAGCGTTGAAGAGGGCCAACGTTCCTACGAGCAGTACTTC
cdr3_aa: CSVEEGQRSYEQYF

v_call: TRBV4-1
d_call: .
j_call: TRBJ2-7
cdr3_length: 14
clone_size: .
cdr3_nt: TGCGCCAGCAGGCCAAGTCAACAGGCCTACGAGCAGTACTTC
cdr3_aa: CASRPSQQAYEQYF

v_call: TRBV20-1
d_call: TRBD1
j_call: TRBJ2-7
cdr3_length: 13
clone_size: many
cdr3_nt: TGCAGTGCCCGACAGGGCCATTGGTACGAGCAGTACTTC
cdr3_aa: CSARQGHWYEQYF

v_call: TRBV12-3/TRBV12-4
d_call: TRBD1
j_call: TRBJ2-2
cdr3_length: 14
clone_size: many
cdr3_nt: TGTGCCAGCAGTTGGGACAGCAGGGTCGGGGAGCTGTTTTTT
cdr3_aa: CASSWDSRVGELFF

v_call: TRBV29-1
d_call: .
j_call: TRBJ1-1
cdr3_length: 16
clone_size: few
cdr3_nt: TGCAGCGTTGAAGATCGTTCAGGGACTATGAACACTGAAGCTTTCTTT
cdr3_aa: CSVEDRSGTMNTEAFF

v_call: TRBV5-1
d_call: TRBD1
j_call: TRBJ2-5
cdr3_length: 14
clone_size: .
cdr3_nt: TGCGCCAGCTGTCGGACAGGGGGCTTGGGGACCCAGTACTTC
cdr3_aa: CASCRTGGLGTQYF

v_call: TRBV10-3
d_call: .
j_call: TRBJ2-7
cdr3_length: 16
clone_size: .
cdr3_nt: TGTGCCATCAGTGCCATAGAGGCGGGGAAGACCTACGAGCAGTACTTC
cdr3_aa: CAISAIEAGKTYEQYF

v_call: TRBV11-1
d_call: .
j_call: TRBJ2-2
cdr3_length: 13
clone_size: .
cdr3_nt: TGTGCCAGCTCCCATCAGGGGACCGGGGAGCTGTTTTTT
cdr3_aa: CASSHQGTGELFF

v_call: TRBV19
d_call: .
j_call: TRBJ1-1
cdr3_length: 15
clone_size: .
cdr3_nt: TGTGCCAGTAGCAAGGACGGGGGCCCGAACACTGAAGCTTTCTTT
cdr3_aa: CASSKDGGPNTEAFF

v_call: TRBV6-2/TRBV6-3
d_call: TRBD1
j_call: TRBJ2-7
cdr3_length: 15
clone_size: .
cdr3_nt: TGTGCCAGCAGTTACCCTCAAGTTATGTGGGGACAGATATCTTTC
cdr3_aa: CASSYPQVMWGQISF

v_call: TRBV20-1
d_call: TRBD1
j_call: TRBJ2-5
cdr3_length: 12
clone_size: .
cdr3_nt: TGCAGTGCTTGGACAGGAGCAGAGACCCAGTACTTC
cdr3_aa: CSAWTGAETQYF

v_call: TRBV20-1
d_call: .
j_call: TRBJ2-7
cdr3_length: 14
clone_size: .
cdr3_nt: TGCAGTGCTAGGAAGGGACTCAGTACCTACGAGCAGTACTTC
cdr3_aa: CSARKGLSTYEQYF

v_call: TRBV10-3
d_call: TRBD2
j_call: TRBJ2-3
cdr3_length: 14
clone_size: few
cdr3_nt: TGTGCCATCAGTGATATGGGGGGGACAGATACGCAGTATTTT
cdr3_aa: CAISDMGGTDTQYF

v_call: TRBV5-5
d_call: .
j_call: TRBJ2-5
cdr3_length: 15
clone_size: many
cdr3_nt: TGTGCCAGCAGCTTGGATGCGGGTACACAAGAGACCCAGTACTTC
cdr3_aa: CASSLDAGTQETQYF

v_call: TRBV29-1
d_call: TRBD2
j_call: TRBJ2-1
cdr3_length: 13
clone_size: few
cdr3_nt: TGCAGCGTTCGACTAGCGGGACACAATGAGCAGTTCTTC
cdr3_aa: CSVRLAGHNEQFF

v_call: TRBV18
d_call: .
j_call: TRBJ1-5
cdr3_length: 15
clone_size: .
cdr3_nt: TGTGCCAGCTCACCACAAACGGGGCTGGGGCAGCCCCAGCATTTT
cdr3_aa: CASSPQTGLGQPQHF

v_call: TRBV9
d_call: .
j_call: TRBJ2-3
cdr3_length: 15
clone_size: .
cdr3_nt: TGTGCCAGCAGCGTCTCTCGGGTCAACACAGATACGCAGTATTTT
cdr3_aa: CASSVSRVNTDTQYF

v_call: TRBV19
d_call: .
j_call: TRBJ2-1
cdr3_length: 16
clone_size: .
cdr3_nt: TGTGCCAGTAGTGCCAGGGGATTGGAGTCCTACAATGAGCAGTTCTTC
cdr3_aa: CASSARGLESYNEQFF

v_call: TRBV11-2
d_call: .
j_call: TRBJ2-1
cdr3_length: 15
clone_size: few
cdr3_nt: TGTGCCTGCGCCTTGGCTTCCAGCTCCTACAATGAGCAGTTCTTC
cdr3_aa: CACALASSSYNEQFF

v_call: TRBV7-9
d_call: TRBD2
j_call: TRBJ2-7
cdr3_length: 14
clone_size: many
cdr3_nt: TGTGCCAGCAGCTTGGGACTAGAACTCTACGAGCAGTACTTC
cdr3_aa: CASSLGLELYEQYF

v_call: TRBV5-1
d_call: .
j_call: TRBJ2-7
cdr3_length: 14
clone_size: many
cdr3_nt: TGCGCCAGCAGCTTGGCCAGAAAGCCCTACGAGCAGTACTTC
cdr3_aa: CASSLARKPYEQYF

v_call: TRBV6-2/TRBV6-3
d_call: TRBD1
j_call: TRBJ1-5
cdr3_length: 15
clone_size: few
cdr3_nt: TGTGCCAGCAGATTCGGACAGGGCGGCAATCAGCCCCAGCATTTT
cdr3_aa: CASRFGQGGNQPQHF

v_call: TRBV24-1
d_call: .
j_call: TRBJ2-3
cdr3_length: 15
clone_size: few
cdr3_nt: TGTGCCACCAGTGAGACCGGGTCTAGCACAGATACGCAGTATTTT
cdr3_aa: CATSETGSSTDTQYF

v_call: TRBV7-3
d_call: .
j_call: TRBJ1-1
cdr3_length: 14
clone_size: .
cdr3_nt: TGTGCCAGCAGCTCCGGGACTCAGAACACTGAAGCTTTCTTT
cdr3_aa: CASSSGTQNTEAFF

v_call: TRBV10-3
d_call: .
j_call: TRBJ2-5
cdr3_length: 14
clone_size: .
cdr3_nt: TGTGCCATCAGTCCGACAGCTCTCCAAGAGACCCAGTACTTC
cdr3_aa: CAISPTALQETQYF

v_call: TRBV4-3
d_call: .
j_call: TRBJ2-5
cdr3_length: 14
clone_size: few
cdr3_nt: TGCGCCAGCAGCCAAGGGGGAGCCGGGGAGACCCAGTACTTC
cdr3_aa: CASSQGGAGETQYF

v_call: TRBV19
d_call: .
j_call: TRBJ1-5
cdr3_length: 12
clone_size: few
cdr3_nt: TGTGCCAGTGGTGTTCCCGGTCAGCCCCAGCATTTT
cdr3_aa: CASGVPGQPQHF

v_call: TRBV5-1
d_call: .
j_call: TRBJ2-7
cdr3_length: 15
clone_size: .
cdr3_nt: TGCGCCAGCAGCCCGGGGGGCGGCAAAACCTACGAGCAGTACTTC
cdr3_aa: CASSPGGGKTYEQYF

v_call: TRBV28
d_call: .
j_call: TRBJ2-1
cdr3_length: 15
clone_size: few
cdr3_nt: TGTGCCAGCTCCAAGTTTGGGGGGTGGAACAATGAGCAGTTCTTC
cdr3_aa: CASSKFGGWNNEQFF

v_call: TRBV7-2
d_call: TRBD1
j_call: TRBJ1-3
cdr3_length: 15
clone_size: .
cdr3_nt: TGTGCCAGCACCGGACAGGCCAGGGTGGGAAACACCATATATTTT
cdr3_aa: CASTGQARVGNTIYF

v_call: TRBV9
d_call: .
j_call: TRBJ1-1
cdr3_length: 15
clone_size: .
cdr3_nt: TGTGCCAGCAGCGTCCTCTTAGGAGGTGACACTGAAGCTTTCTTT
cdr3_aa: CASSVLLGGDTEAFF

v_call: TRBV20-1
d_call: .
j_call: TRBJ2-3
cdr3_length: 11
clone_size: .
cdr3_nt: TGCAGTGCTAGAGCAGCAGATACGCAGTATTTT
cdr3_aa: CSARAADTQYF

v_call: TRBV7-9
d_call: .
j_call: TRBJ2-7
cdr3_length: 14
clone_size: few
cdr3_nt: TGTGCCAGCAGCTGGGGGGGCAGGGACTACGAGCAGTACTTC
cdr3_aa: CASSWGGRDYEQYF